A selection of T cell receptor beta chains follows, all from one sample in a study of untreated major depressive disorder. Clones were sequenced by immunoSEQ multiplex PCR, and TCRdb holds only the in-frame ones, with some missing. The table lists approximately 13,000 clones, 85% to 95% of them singletons. Source material: CD4+ T cells from PBMCs. These receptors came from a woman aged 25-40 years with major depressive disorder. Both conserved end residues are part of each CDR3. The order of the fields is V gene, CDR3 protein.

>TRBV7-9
CASSIGDSSNQPQHF
>TRBV6-5
CASSYQRNNYGYTF
>TRBV5-6
CASSKQDGRPQHF
>TRBV11-2
CASSLGVATYNEQFF
>TRBV25-1
CASSEFEAGGKREQYF
>TRBV28
CASSSPGGKTVDEQFF
>TRBV5-1
CASSLGTEGSTEAFF
>TRBV6-4
CASSDNLNTGELFF
>TRBV5-1
CASSAVGQANTEAFF
>TRBV11-3
CASSLVGGLHEQYF
>TRBV7-9
CASSSAWDRGYEQYF
>TRBV7-3
CASSLAGGKETQYF
>TRBV19
CASSPGDTHSYEQYF
>TRBV7-2
CASTTSRRDGYTF
>TRBV29-1
CSGRGGLLNTEAFF
>TRBV10-3
CATSGSTGKYGYTF
>TRBV18
CASSPDLMGYEQYF
>TRBV5-1
CASSPGLAGFSDTQYF
>TRBV30
CAWSKPWQGGNSPLHF
>TRBV29-1
CSTQRGTGTEAFF
>TRBV20-1
CSTSRDRDAFF
>TRBV11-3
CASSGRTGQGNEQYF
>TRBV19
CASRPGTEFLRGNQPQHF